One and the same sample provided the 9 T cell receptor beta chains below, sequenced in a study of blood T cell repertoires in COVID-19. Assay used: immunoSEQ multiplex PCR; TCRdb lists only in-frame clones, some missing. The table has 45,000 to 65,000 clones, over 75% seen once. The sequencing sample was made of peripheral blood. These TCRs come from an older man with active COVID-19.

CDR3 DNA: TGTGCTAGTGGTTTGGTGGGGGGTCACTACAATGAGCAGTTCTTC. Its protein is CASGLVGGHYNEQFF. The V gene is TRBV12-5, the J gene TRBJ2-1, with D possibly matching TRBD2 (6 bases). Trimming shortened V by 0 bases and J by 3 bases, and 9 bases separated the two germline ends. The germline CDR1 and CDR2 sequences are LGHNT and FRNRAP. This CDR3 region has 15 residues. Together with reference TRBV12-5 and TRBJ2-1, the CDR3 gives the full variable domain: DARVTQTPRHKVTEMGQEVTMRCQPILGHNTVFWYRQTMMQGLELLAYFRNRAPLDDSGMPKDRFSAEMPDATLATLKIQPSEPRDSAVYFCASGLVGGHYNEQFFGPGTRLTVL.

On this clone itself: One end of the junction does not line up with germline, which may come from a read error. The chain couples TRBV19 to TRBJ2-1; 11 bases match TRBD2. Germline lookup yields CDR1 LNHDA and CDR2 SQIVND (reference sequence). The CDR3 extends over 12 amino acids. CDR3 DNA: TGTGCCAGTTCGAGCCTAGCGGGGGGTCGACTCTTC. Translating it yields CASSSLAGGRLF.

This sequence joins TRBV29-1 and TRBJ1-2; weak D call: TRBD1 (6 bases). Trimming cost V 4 bases and J 0 bases, with 12 bases left between them. This CDR3 has 14 amino acids. Germline V gives CDR1 SQVTM, CDR2 ANQGSEA. This chain's CDR3 is CSVVSGDANYGYTF. CDR3 nucleotide sequence: TGCAGCGTTGTGTCAGGGGATGCTAACTATGGCTACACCTTC.

The J gene is TRBJ1-3, the V gene TRBV9, with 8 nucleotides matching TRBD1. This CDR3 region has 17 residues. The V gene end was trimmed by 1 base and the J gene end by 2 bases; junction bases not matched to a gene: 8. Germline V gene data show CDR1 as SGDLS and CDR2 as YYNGEE. Here the CDR3 DNA reads TGTGCCAGCAGCGTAAGGACAGGGTCCCTCGCTGGAAACACCATATATTTT. It translates to CASSVRTGSLAGNTIYF.

This clone showed up just once. J is TRBJ2-5 and V is TRBV5-1; tentatively, D is TRBD1 (6 bases). This CDR3 has 15 residues. Trimming took 4 bases from V and 5 from J, leaving 18 bases between them. CDR1 and CDR2 from the germline V gene are SGHRS and YFSETQ. The CDR3 DNA follows: TGCGCCAGCAGCGCCGGACAGCCCGGTCGGGAGACCCAGTACTTC. It encodes CASSAGQPGRETQYF.

The chain joins TRBV4-1 to TRBJ2-7; possible D gene TRBD1, 6 bases. The CDR3 is made up of 14 amino acids. Trimming pared 1 base from V and 5 bases from J, leaving 12 bases between. The germline V gene encodes CDR1 MGHRA and CDR2 YSYEKL. The chain's CDR3 is CASSQVLQGNEQYF. The CDR3, as DNA: TGCGCCAGCAGCCAAGTACTACAGGGAAACGAGCAGTACTTC.

This clone occurred once. The chain recombines TRBV6-5 with TRBJ1-5; TRBD1 aligns across 9 bases. This CDR3 is 15 amino acids long. V lost 6 bases, J lost 1 base, and 4 bases stayed unmatched. The germline CDR1 and CDR2 sequences are MNHEY and SVGAGI. The CDR3 coding sequence is TGTGCCAGCAGCTTACAGGGGGCCAGCAATCAGCCCCAGCATTTT. Its translation: CASSLQGASNQPQHF.

This clone was seen once. CDR3 in amino acids: CASSSLLAGRTDTQYF. CDR3 DNA sequence: TGTGCCAGCAGCTCTCTCCTAGCGGGGAGAACAGATACGCAGTATTTT. The J gene is TRBJ2-3, the V gene TRBV7-9; TRBD2 agrees at 9 bases. The junction had 8 bases not matched to a gene; V was cut back by 4 bases and J by 3 bases. The CDR3 is made up of 16 amino acids. Germline assignment: CDR1 SEHNR and CDR2 FQNEAQ (reference sequence). The whole variable domain, remainder taken from reference TRBV7-9 and TRBJ2-3, is DTGVSQNPRHKITKRGQNVTFRCDPISEHNRLYWYRQTLGQGPEFLTYFQNEAQLEKSRLLSDRFSAERPKGSFSTLEIQRTEQGDSAMYLCASSSLLAGRTDTQYFGPGTRLTVL.

This clone was seen only a few times. This rearrangement joins TRBV7-8 to TRBJ2-7; 12 bases are a match to TRBD2. Germline lookup yields CDR1 SGHVS and CDR2 FQNEAQ. This CDR3 spans 17 amino acids. Trimming cost V 4 bases and J 0 bases; bases outside gene matches: 7. The CDR3 DNA follows: TGTGCCAGCAGCTACCAGCTAGCGGGGGGGTCCTCCTACGAGCAGTACTTC. Amino acids: CASSYQLAGGSSYEQYF.